These 25 T cell receptor beta chains share one sample of origin, sequenced in a study of vaccination and CD4 T cells after COVID-19. An Oncomine TCR Beta short-read assay was used to sequence the DNA from cultured CD4+ T cells. One entry per CDR3 protein results from TCRdb running MiXCR on the PCR reads. Of over 9,500 distinct CDR3 sequences in the sample, 45% to 50% were seen once. Treatment here: 10-day PBMC culture with coronavirus spike peptide pools or control peptides (ViraFEST assay). For these receptors, no antigen is known. This specimen consisted of cultured CD4+ T cells from blood, obtained after SARS-CoV-2 vaccination. The receptors derive from a human donor with COVID-19.

The chain couples TRBV10-3 to TRBJ2-6, with D possibly being TRBD2 (5 bases). The germline V gene encodes CDR1 ENHRY and CDR2 SYGVKD. The ends were cut back, 7 bases at V and 4 bases at J, with 11 bases in the middle. The CDR3 loop spans 14 amino acids. Here the CDR3 DNA reads TGTGCCATCACGGGGAAAATGGGGGCCAACGTCCTGACTTTC. This translates into CAITGKMGANVLTF.

CDR3 in amino acids: CSASGQGNNSPLHF. The CDR3 DNA follows: TGCAGTGCTAGTGGCCAGGGGAATAATTCACCCCTCCACTTT. This sequence joins TRBV20-1 and TRBJ1-6; TRBD1 might be the D (6 bases). V lost 3 bases and J 5 bases, leaving 11 bases between the germline ends. The CDR3 has 14 residues. Germline values: CDR1 DFQATT, CDR2 SNEGSKA (reference sequence).

V and J are TRBV6-4 and TRBJ1-2, with TRBD1 matching over 10 bases. The junction had 8 bases not matched to a gene; V was cut back by 6 bases and J by 4 bases. Germline V gene sequence: CDR1 MRHNA, CDR2 SNTAGT. The CDR3 is 15 amino acids. The CDR3 here is CASRMWDRGSYGYTF. CDR3 DNA: TGTGCCAGCAGAATGTGGGACAGGGGAAGCTATGGCTACACCTTC.

The CDR3 spells CSARDMRGGEEQYF. CDR3 DNA: TGCAGTGCTAGAGATATGCGTGGGGGAGAAGAGCAGTACTTC. This chain connects TRBV20-1 to TRBJ2-7; D may correspond to TRBD1 or TRBD2 (5 bases each). Trimming took 0 bases from V and 7 from J, leaving 16 bases between them. The CDR3 sequence is 14 residues long. In germline, CDR1 is DFQATT, CDR2 SNEGSKA (reference sequence).

Details on this clonotype: Germline is not matched at one junction end, which may reflect a read error. This chain joins TRBV7-2 and TRBJ1-6; 7 bases are shared with TRBD1. The CDR3 contains 15 residues. Germline CDR1 SGHTA, CDR2 FQGNSA. CDR3 nucleotide sequence: TGTGTCAGCAGCTTAGGGGACAGACTTAATTCACCCCTCCACTTT. Its protein product is CVSSLGDRLNSPLHF.

The V call is TRBV20-1, the J call TRBJ1-5; D is perhaps TRBD1 (6 bases). The V end was cut by 1 base, the J end by 6 bases, with 16 bases between. The CDR3 has 15 amino acids. CDR1 DFQATT and CDR2 SNEGSKA come from the germline V gene (reference sequence). The CDR3 region has the DNA TGCAGTGCTAGAGGACGGACAGAGCAGGGTCAGCCCCAGCATTTT. Residues: CSARGRTEQGQPQHF.

The chain combines TRBV25-1 with TRBJ2-5, with TRBD1 identical over 8 bases. CDR1 MGHDK and CDR2 SYGVNS come from the germline V gene. The CDR3 is made up of 15 amino acids. V lost 4 bases and J lost 4; bases outside the gene matches: 8. The CDR3 DNA reads TGTGCCAGCAGTGCCGGACAGGGCCTGAGAGAGACCCAGTACTTC. It encodes CASSAGQGLRETQYF.

The chain combines TRBV7-2 with TRBJ2-7; 8 bases line up with TRBD2. The CDR3 length is 15 residues. Germline trimming cut 4 bases from V and 4 bases from J; bases unmatched to any gene: 9. Germline V lookup: CDR1 SGHTA, CDR2 FQGNSA. As DNA, the CDR3 is TGTGCCAGCAGCTCCCGACCCGGGGGGGAGTACGAGCAGTACTTC. Translated, it gives CASSSRPGGEYEQYF. The entire variable domain, with the rest obtained from reference TRBV7-2 and TRBJ2-7, is as follows: GAGVSQSPSNKVTEKGKDVELRCDPISGHTALYWYRQSLGQGLEFLIYFQGNSAPDKSGLPSDRFSAERTGGSVSTLTIQRTQQEDSAVYLCASSSRPGGEYEQYFGPGTRLTVT.

The J gene is TRBJ1-2, the V gene TRBV27; 7 nucleotides line up with TRBD1. Per germline, CDR1 MNHEY and CDR2 SMNVEV (reference sequence). The trim removed 6 bases at V and 8 bases at J, leaving 12 bases unmatched. The CDR3 has 14 amino acids. CDR3 DNA: TGTGCCAGCAGCCTTGACAGGGAAGGCGGAGGCTACACCTTC. Its protein is CASSLDREGGGYTF.

V is TRBV19 and J is TRBJ2-7, with a possible D match to TRBD1 (5 bases). The germline V gene encodes CDR1 LNHDA and CDR2 SQIVND (reference sequence). V was pared by 5 bases and J by 5 bases, with 13 bases between. The CDR3 sequence is 13 residues long. DNA for the CDR3: TGTGCCAGTAGTTCTCAGGGTAGGAACGAGCAGTACTTC. The encoded protein is CASSSQGRNEQYF.

The chain has TRBV4-3 and TRBJ2-7; 9 bases align to TRBD1. The germline gives CDR1 LGHNA, CDR2 YSLEER. CDR3 length: 15 amino acids. The junction had 5 bases not matched to a gene; V was cut back by 0 bases and J by 5 bases. The CDR3 coding sequence is TGCGCCAGCAGCCAAGACGGGACAGGGATCAACGAGCAGTACTTC. Residues: CASSQDGTGINEQYF.

This clonotype was seen just once. The chain uses TRBV12-3 or TRBV12-4 and TRBJ2-5, with D perhaps matching TRBD1 (6 bases). The germline V and J ends were trimmed by 4 bases and 5 bases, with 20 bases remaining between them. The CDR3 contains 16 residues. The CDR3 sequence: CASSWGPDRRSETQYF. The CDR3 bases are TGTGCCAGCAGTTGGGGCCCCGACAGGAGGTCGGAGACCCAGTACTTC.

The chain couples TRBV7-2 to TRBJ2-1, with 7 bases aligning to TRBD1. The germline gives CDR1 SGHTA, CDR2 FQGNSA. With 4 bases clipped from V and 4 bases from J, the junction kept 7 bases outside the gene matches. The CDR3 has 15 residues. In DNA, the CDR3 is TGTGCCAGCAGCTGGAATAGGGGGCGGTACAATGAGCAGTTCTTC. Its translation is CASSWNRGRYNEQFF.

J is TRBJ1-2 and V is TRBV6-1, with 7 bases fitting TRBD1. J was trimmed by 5 bases and V by 7 bases; bases with no gene match: 4. Germline CDR1 and CDR2: MNHNS and SASEGT. The CDR3 has 12 residues. The CDR3 DNA follows: TGTGCCAGCAAAACAGGGGTATATGGCTACACCTTC. The encoded protein is CASKTGVYGYTF.

V is TRBV18 and J is TRBJ2-7; D is possibly TRBD1 or TRBD2 (7 bases each). The J call could be wrong; TRBJ2-5 is a better fit for the DNA end. The CDR3 covers 15 residues. The V gene's germline CDR1 is KGHSH and CDR2 LQKENI. The CDR3 protein is CASSTLRGGQETQYF. The CDR3 DNA follows: TGTGCCAGCTCAACGCTCAGGGGGGGACAAGAGACCCAGTACTTC.

The V and J genes are TRBV29-1 and TRBJ1-1; D gene unclear. CDR1 and CDR2 from the germline V gene are SQVTM and ANQGSEA. V lost 5 bases to trimming and J lost 2 bases, with 12 bases between them. The length of the CDR3 is 13 residues. CDR3: CSVLEQYNTEAFF. CDR3 bases: TGCAGCGTTCTGGAACAGTATAACACTGAAGCTTTCTTT.

This clonotype was seen once. V gene TRBV20-1 combines with J gene TRBJ1-6, with a possible D match to TRBD1 (5 bases). The CDR3 extends over 13 amino acids. Germline V gene lookup returns CDR1 DFQATT and CDR2 SNEGSKA (reference sequence). Trimming pared 3 bases from V and 10 bases from J, leaving 13 bases between. The CDR3 protein is CSASRAAESPLHF. The CDR3 DNA sequence: TGCAGTGCTAGCAGGGCTGCTGAATCACCCCTCCACTTT.

The chain joins TRBV20-1 to TRBJ1-1; D remains ambiguous. This CDR3 region has 11 residues. V dropped 3 bases and J dropped 3 bases, with 5 bases sitting between them. The germline gives CDR1 DFQATT, CDR2 SNEGSKA (reference sequence). CDR3 nucleotides: TGCAGTGCTAGCGGGGACACTGAAGCTTTCTTT. Translated, it gives CSASGDTEAFF.

This clonotype was observed a handful of times. The rearrangement links TRBV27 to TRBJ1-1; D uncertain. This CDR3 is built from 11 residues. V gave up 6 bases and J gave up 2 bases, with 4 bases separating them. CDR1 is MNHEY, CDR2 SMNVEV, per germline (reference sequence). The DNA of the CDR3 is TGTGCCAGCAGGAGTAACACTGAAGCTTTCTTT. It is translated as CASRSNTEAFF.

This clonotype was observed a few times. V gene TRBV27 combines with J gene TRBJ1-6; D ambiguous. Per germline, CDR1 MNHEY and CDR2 SMNVEV (reference sequence). This CDR3 region has 20 residues. V lost 7 bases to trimming and J lost 0 bases, with 25 bases between them. CDR3 nucleotides: TGTGCCAGCACCGAAGTTGTGCGCCTTCCTTTTCGCTCCTATAATTCACCCCTCCACTTT. Protein product: CASTEVVRLPFRSYNSPLHF.

This chain connects TRBV6-1 to TRBJ2-5, with no clear D. CDR1 and CDR2 from the germline V gene are MNHNS and SASEGT. CDR3 length equals 11 residues. V lost 6 bases, J lost 4 bases, and 6 bases lay in between. The chain's CDR3 is CASSHTETQYF. CDR3 nucleotide sequence: TGTGCCAGCAGCCACACAGAGACCCAGTACTTC.

V is TRBV5-8 and J is TRBJ1-6, with D possibly TRBD1 on 6 matching bases. The CDR3 loop spans 17 amino acids. Per the germline V gene, CDR1 is SGHTS and CDR2 is YDEGEE. Trimming cost V 5 bases and J 0 bases, with 15 bases left between them. The CDR3 protein is CASSPLGGASYNSPLHF. The CDR3 region has the DNA TGTGCCAGCAGTCCCTTGGGGGGGGCCTCCTATAATTCACCCCTCCACTTT.

This rearrangement joins TRBV19 to TRBJ2-5; D not resolved. V lost 4 bases and J 4 bases, leaving 13 bases between the germline ends. Germline V lookup: CDR1 LNHDA, CDR2 SQIVND (reference sequence). The CDR3 is 14 amino acids. CDR3 nucleotide sequence: TGTGCCAGTAGTACCCCGGGCGCGACAGAGACCCAGTACTTC. Translation gives CASSTPGATETQYF.

This chain links TRBV10-3 with TRBJ1-1; TRBD1 aligns across 10 bases. The germline CDR1 and CDR2 sequences are ENHRY and SYGVKD. This CDR3 contains 13 residues. J lost 6 bases, V lost 6 bases, and 4 bases had no gene match. This chain's CDR3 is CAISPGQGSEAFF. The CDR3 bases are TGTGCCATCAGCCCGGGACAGGGGTCTGAAGCTTTCTTT.

This clonotype was picked up a small number of times. The chain couples TRBV11-2 to TRBJ1-2; D remains unclear. Trimming removed 8 bases from V and 4 bases from J, with 11 bases in between. This CDR3 region has 12 residues. Germline CDR1 SGHAT, CDR2 FQNNGV. The DNA for the CDR3 is TGTGCCAGCGGTATGGGCGCCTATGGCTACACCTTC. Translated, it gives CASGMGAYGYTF. The whole variable domain, filled in from reference TRBV11-2 and TRBJ1-2, reads EAGVAQSPRYKIIEKRQSVAFWCNPISGHATLYWYQQILGQGPKLLIQFQNNGVVDDSQLPKDRFSAERLKGVDSTLKIQPAKLEDSAVYLCASGMGAYGYTFGSGTRLTVV.